This T cell receptor beta chain was sequenced for a study of preoperative IRX-2 immunotherapy in early breast cancer. The CDR3 consists of 16 residues. CDR1 and CDR2 from the germline V gene are SGHTA and FQGNSA. Sequencing was performed with immunoSEQ multiplex PCR; in TCRdb, only in-frame clones are kept and a portion is missing. Among more than 50,000 clones listed, approximately 93% were seen once. On this clone itself: Mismatch with germline at one junction end may stem from a read error.

Treatment defined: preoperative locoregional IRX-2 cytokine immunotherapy. This phase Ib study tested locoregional IRX-2 cytokine immunotherapy given before surgery. The sample was collected from a patient treated with IRX-2 immunotherapy. The J gene is TRBJ2-5, the V gene TRBV7-2; the match to TRBD2 covers 8 bases. The clonotype was recovered from a human donor with breast cancer. The CDR3: CASSLAGGGYQETQYF. DNA for the CDR3: TGTGCCAGCAGCTTAGCGGGCGGGGGGTACCAGGAGACCCAGTACTTC.